This T cell receptor (beta chain) stems from a study of control samples from healthy donors and cancer patients. Clones were sequenced by immunoSEQ multiplex PCR, and TCRdb holds only the in-frame ones, with some missing. This sample yields approximately 76,000 clones, of which around 84% are seen a single time; approximately 10% belongs to the top ten. This CDR3 has 16 amino acids. CDR1 is MNHNY, CDR2 SVGAGI, per germline (reference sequence). Unmatched junction bases numbered 4, after V lost 0 bases and J lost 4 bases. Sequences were obtained from PBMCs. The V and J genes are TRBV6-6 and TRBJ2-2; 8 bases fit TRBD1. This TCR was recovered from a man in his 60s with head and neck cancer. The CDR3 nucleotides read TGTGCCAGCAGTTACTCCCAGGGGGCGGGCACCGGGGAGCTGTTTTTT. This gives the protein CASSYSQGAGTGELFF.